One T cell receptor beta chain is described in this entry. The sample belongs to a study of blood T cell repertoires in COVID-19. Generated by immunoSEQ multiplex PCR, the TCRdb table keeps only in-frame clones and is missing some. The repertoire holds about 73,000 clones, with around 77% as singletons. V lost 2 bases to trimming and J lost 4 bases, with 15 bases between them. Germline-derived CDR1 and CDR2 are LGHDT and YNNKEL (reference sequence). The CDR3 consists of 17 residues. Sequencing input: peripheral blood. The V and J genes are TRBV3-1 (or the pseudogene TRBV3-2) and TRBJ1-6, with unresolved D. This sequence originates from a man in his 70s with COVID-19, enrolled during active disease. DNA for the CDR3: TGTGCCAGCAGCCAATATAACGGGCGGGCATATAATTCACCCCTCCACTTT. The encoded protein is CASSQYNGRAYNSPLHF.